This TCR beta chain was identified in a study of cytomegalovirus exposure and HLA in healthy donors. Overall study context: The study placed around 80% of its approximately 430 genotyped donors in the Caucasian-associated ancestry cluster.

The CDR3 length is 15 residues. The ends were cut back, 1 base at V and 2 bases at J, with 9 bases in the middle. CDR1 is MGHRA, CDR2 YSYEKL, per germline. General observations from the study: The later analysis indicated that the majority of CMV-associated TCR beta chains appeared HLA-restricted. Sequencing depth roughly uniform across donors was assumed in presence/absence analyses. Earlier results showed most TCR beta V segments being productive about 87% or about 30% of the time.

In regard to this clone: Its specificity is unknown.

PCR was performed using 60 Vbeta and 13 Jbeta primers. TCRdb's copy holds only in-frame clones and misses some; the assay was immunoSEQ multiplex PCR. The sample gives more than 55,000 clones, 75% to 85% of which show up once; about 1.6% is in the top ten. V gene TRBV4-1 combines with J gene TRBJ2-1; possible D gene TRBD1, 6 bases. The clonotype comes from a human donor in good health. Sequencing was carried out using PBMCs. The CDR3 DNA is TGCGCCAGCAGCCAAGTTACAGGGCCCTACAATGAGCAGTTCTTC. It yields the protein CASSQVTGPYNEQFF.